A selection of T cell receptor beta chains follows, all from one sample in a study of blood T cell repertoires in COVID-19. The assay was immunoSEQ multiplex PCR, and TCRdb's table has in-frame clones only and misses some. The sample lists 100,000 or so clones, roughly four fifths occurring once. Sequenced material: peripheral blood. Source of these receptors: a man aged 50 or older with active or convalescent COVID-19. CDR3s include the opening cysteine and the closing phenylalanine or tryptophan. D genes are given only for firm matches. Size is omitted from some rows. Given values are once, few, many or a class for expanded clones.

D: TRBD1; size: NA; V: TRBV4-3; J: TRBJ1-5; DNA: TGCGCCAGCAGCCCTACAGGGGACCGGAATCAGCCCCAGCATTTT; CDR3: CASSPTGDRNQPQHF
D: TRBD1; size: NA; V: TRBV5-1; J: TRBJ1-2; DNA: TGCGCCAGCAGCCCGGGACAGGGCGAGGATGGCTACACCTTC; CDR3: CASSPGQGEDGYTF
D: NA; size: NA; V: TRBV7-2; J: TRBJ2-2; DNA: TGTGCCAGCATGAGGGCTTTGAACACCGGGGAGCTGTTTTTT; CDR3: CASMRALNTGELFF
D: TRBD2; size: NA; V: TRBV7-8; J: TRBJ2-3; DNA: TGTGCCAGCAGCGGCCCGGGACTAGCGGGGGGGTTGGATACGCAGTATTTT; CDR3: CASSGPGLAGGLDTQYF
D: NA; size: NA; V: TRBV11-2; J: TRBJ1-2; DNA: TGTGCCAGCAGCTTAATTACAAACTATGGCTACACCTTC; CDR3: CASSLITNYGYTF
D: NA; size: NA; V: TRBV24-1; J: TRBJ2-5; DNA: TGTGCCACCAGTGTAGGGGACGTTGGAGGGGAGACCCAGTACTTC; CDR3: CATSVGDVGGETQYF
D: TRBD1; size: once; V: TRBV11-2; J: TRBJ1-2; DNA: TGTGCCAGCAGCCCCGGGACAGGGGCTGGCTACACCTTC; CDR3: CASSPGTGAGYTF
D: TRBD1; size: few; V: TRBV3-1/TRBV3-2; J: TRBJ2-2; DNA: TGTGCCAGCAGCCAAGAAAGAAAAGGGACAGGGGCGGCCGGGGAGCTGTTTTTT; CDR3: CASSQERKGTGAAGELFF
D: TRBD1; size: NA; V: TRBV10-3; J: TRBJ1-2; DNA: TGTGCCATCAGACCGACAGGGATAAACTATGGCTACACCTTC; CDR3: CAIRPTGINYGYTF
D: TRBD2; size: NA; V: TRBV3-1/TRBV3-2; J: TRBJ2-2; DNA: TGTGCCAGCAGCCCGCTAGCGGGGGGGCCGAACACCGGGGAGCTGTTTTTT; CDR3: CASSPLAGGPNTGELFF
D: NA; size: NA; V: TRBV5-8; J: TRBJ1-1; DNA: TGTGCCAGCAGCTTGCAGGGGTTAGAAGCTTTCTTT; CDR3: CASSLQGLEAFF
D: TRBD1; size: NA; V: TRBV6-5; J: TRBJ2-5; DNA: TGTGCCAGCAGGGGGACAGGGGAAGAGACCCAGTACTTC; CDR3: CASRGTGEETQYF
D: NA; size: few; V: TRBV5-1; J: TRBJ2-6; DNA: TGCGCCAGCAGCAACAAACAATCGGGGGTTGGTGGGGCCAACGTCCTGACTTTC; CDR3: CASSNKQSGVGGANVLTF
D: TRBD1; size: NA; V: TRBV7-8; J: TRBJ1-6; DNA: TGTGCCAGTAGCTTAAACGCGGACAGGGGAAATTCACCCCTCCACTTT; CDR3: CASSLNADRGNSPLHF
D: NA; size: many; V: TRBV19; J: TRBJ2-3; DNA: TGTGCCAGTAGTACCTTAGGAGCAGATACGCAGTATTTT; CDR3: CASSTLGADTQYF
D: NA; size: NA; V: TRBV19; J: TRBJ1-1; DNA: TGTGCCAGTAGCATAGGAGAGGGCAGAAGGAACACTGAAGCTTTCTTT; CDR3: CASSIGEGRRNTEAFF
D: NA; size: once; V: TRBV6-6; J: TRBJ2-6; DNA: TGTGCCAGCACCCTCGGGTGGGCTGGGGCCAACGTCCTGACTTTC; CDR3: CASTLGWAGANVLTF
D: TRBD2; size: NA; V: TRBV5-1; J: TRBJ2-1; DNA: TGCGCCAGCAGGTTAGCGGGGGGGCGGTATGAGCAGTTCTTC; CDR3: CASRLAGGRYEQFF
D: NA; size: NA; V: TRBV27; J: TRBJ1-5; DNA: TGTGCCAGCAGGCCTCCAGGGGGCAATCAGCCCCAGCATTTT; CDR3: CASRPPGGNQPQHF
D: NA; size: NA; V: TRBV14; J: TRBJ2-3; DNA: TGTGCCAGCAGCCAAGGGGGGGGGCGTTCAGATACGCAGTATTTT; CDR3: CASSQGGGRSDTQYF
D: NA; size: once; V: TRBV7-2; J: TRBJ1-1; DNA: TGTGCCAGCAGCTTAGCTTGGCGACAGGTCAAGAGCGCCTTCTTT; CDR3: CASSLAWRQVKSAFF
D: NA; size: NA; V: TRBV7-2; J: TRBJ1-5; DNA: TGTGCCAGCAGCTTAGGTAGACAGCAGCCCCAGCATTTT; CDR3: CASSLGRQQPQHF
D: NA; size: NA; V: TRBV7-9; J: TRBJ1-3; DNA: TGTGCCAGCAGCCCCAGGACAGCTGGAAACACCATATATTTT; CDR3: CASSPRTAGNTIYF
D: TRBD1; size: NA; V: TRBV25-1; J: TRBJ1-5; DNA: TGTGCCAGCAGCGAGACAGGGGTGATTCAGCCCCAGCATTTT; CDR3: CASSETGVIQPQHF
D: TRBD1; size: NA; V: TRBV5-1; J: TRBJ1-1; DNA: TGCGCCAGCAGCCCGGACAGGGAAGGCACTGAAGCTTTCTTT; CDR3: CASSPDREGTEAFF
D: NA; size: few; V: TRBV2; J: TRBJ1-1; DNA: TGTGCCAGCAGCGGACAGCATCCCACTGAAGCTTTCTTT; CDR3: CASSGQHPTEAFF
D: TRBD2; size: once; V: TRBV6-6; J: TRBJ2-5; DNA: TGTGCCAGCTCCGGGACTAGCGGGGGCCAAGAGACCCAGTACTTC; CDR3: CASSGTSGGQETQYF
D: TRBD1; size: NA; V: TRBV7-2; J: TRBJ2-1; DNA: TGTGCCAGCAGCTTAGGACAGGGCTACAATGAGCAGTTCTTC; CDR3: CASSLGQGYNEQFF
D: NA; size: few; V: TRBV7-9; J: TRBJ2-5; DNA: TGTGCCAGCAGTAGATCGCAAGAGACCCAGTACTTC; CDR3: CASSRSQETQYF
D: TRBD1; size: few; V: TRBV3-1/TRBV3-2; J: TRBJ1-3; DNA: TGTGCCAGCAGCCCTGGACAGGGCTACACCATATATTTT; CDR3: CASSPGQGYTIYF
D: NA; size: NA; V: TRBV18; J: TRBJ2-1; DNA: TGTGCCAGCTCACCACAGTCTGGCGGTGAGCAGTTCTTC; CDR3: CASSPQSGGEQFF